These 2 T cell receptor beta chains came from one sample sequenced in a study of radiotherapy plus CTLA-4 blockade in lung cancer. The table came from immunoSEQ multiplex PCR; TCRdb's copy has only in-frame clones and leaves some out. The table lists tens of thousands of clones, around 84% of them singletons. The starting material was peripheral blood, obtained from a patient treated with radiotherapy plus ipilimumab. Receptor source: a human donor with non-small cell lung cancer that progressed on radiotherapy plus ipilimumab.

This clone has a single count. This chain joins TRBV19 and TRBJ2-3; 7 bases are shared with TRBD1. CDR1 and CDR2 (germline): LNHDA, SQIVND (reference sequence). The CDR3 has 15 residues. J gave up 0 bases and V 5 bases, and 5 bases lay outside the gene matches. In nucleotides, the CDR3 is TGTGCCAGTAGTGACAGGGTCTATAGCACAGATACGCAGTATTTT. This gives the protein CASSDRVYSTDTQYF. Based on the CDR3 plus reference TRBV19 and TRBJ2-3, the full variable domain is DGGITQSPKYLFRKEGQNVTLSCEQNLNHDAMYWYRQDPGQGLRLIYYSQIVNDFQKGDIAEGYSVSREKKESFPLTVTSAQKNPTAFYLCASSDRVYSTDTQYFGPGTRLTVL.

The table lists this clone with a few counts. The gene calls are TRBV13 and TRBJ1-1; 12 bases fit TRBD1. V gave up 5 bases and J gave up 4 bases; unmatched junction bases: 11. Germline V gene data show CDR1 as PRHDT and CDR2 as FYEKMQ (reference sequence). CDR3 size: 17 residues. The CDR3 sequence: CASSREGTGGAGTEAFF. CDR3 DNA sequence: TGTGCCAGCAGCCGGGAGGGGACAGGGGGCGCCGGCACTGAAGCTTTCTTT.